This TCR beta chain emerged from a study of blood T cells in healthy people across ages (dated by TCRdb to the mid-2010s). With regard to the full study: In model experiments, template switching captured about one uniquely barcoded TCR beta cDNA molecule for every two T cells. The study measured age-related changes in TCR beta repertoire diversity using deep sequencing normalized with unique cDNA molecular identifiers. Four age groups were formed from the donors: young (average 16 years), middle-aged (approximately 39), aged (about 68) and long-lived (less than 85). To avoid experimental bias, donors of different ages were randomly spread across the sequencing lanes. Two additional independent replicas of 1 million unique cDNA reads from the same blood draw were analyzed for two donors (one aged 18 to 30 and one aged 80 or older).

CDR1 and CDR2, looked up from the germline V gene, are ENHRY and SYGVKD. V sheds 4 bases and J sheds 6 bases, leaving 16 bases between their ends. The CDR3 measures 15 amino acids from cysteine to phenylalanine. The only DNA kept is the CDR3, 45 bases in frame from the first base. Summary of the overall study and its limitations: Estimates of total diversity based on one million sequenced T cells were regarded as lower bounds and as underestimates. The percentage of naive T cells measured by flow cytometry correlated strongly with observed TCR beta diversity. As age increased, observed TCR beta diversity per million T cells dropped in a roughly linear way, and a significant reduction was already evident by age 40. The long-lived group showed more naive CD4+ T cells, fewer expanded clones and increased TCR diversity than the aged group, suggesting age selection. Because the CMV infection status of the donors was unknown, age-related changes in expanded clonotypes may potentially have been confounded. Since profiling was done on bulk unsorted PBMCs, naive and antigen-experienced compartments could not be conclusively compared.

Receptor amplification or capture employed 5' RACE. Sequencing relied on an Illumina HiSeq 2500. A second PCR of about 6 to 12 cycles was run with a J-beta primer mix and a sample-barcoded 5' primer. Each TCR beta cDNA molecule received a unique molecular identifier from a template-switch 5' adaptor carrying 12 random nucleotides. Each sample yielded at least 3 million CDR3-containing paired-end reads. First-strand cDNA synthesis was performed from all RNA using the Mint cDNA synthesis kit, with priming by a TRBC-specific oligonucleotide. Following uracil-DNA glycosylase treatment, a first 18-cycle PCR with universal primers M1SS and BC2_uni_R was performed on all cDNA. Per the authors' processing: For normalization, 1 million high-quality reads were randomly selected from each sample, with every read carrying a distinct molecular identifier. Reads sharing molecular identifiers were discarded rather than binned into consensus sequences. CDR3 identification, clonotype clustering and error correction used MiTCR with a Q25 quality threshold and the strictest error-elimination algorithm. Lower-bound total TCR beta diversity was estimated with a nonparametric unseen species model using Euler transformation. TCRdb's own reprocessing of the public reads used fastp at Q25 and MiXCR and kept productive beta chains. Every entry covers one CDR3 protein and lists the most common genes and DNA from its rows. It is TCRdb's table, rather than the study itself, that gives the V and J calls and clone size. The sample yields about 1,400,000 distinct CDR3 sequences; approximately 60% were counted once. The top ten clones comprise 6.5% to 8.5% of the sample.

Donors were a few dozen systemically healthy Caucasian individuals from Russia aged about 6 to 100 years. Each donor gave approximately 10 milliliters of peripheral blood, collected into EDTA-treated Vacutainer tubes. PBMCs were isolated by Ficoll-Paque density-gradient centrifugation, with at least 6 million obtained per sample. Trizol reagent was used to extract total RNA from PBMCs, with at least 5 micrograms per sample. The percentages of naive CD45RAhigh/CD27high T cells were determined by flow cytometry on a PBMC aliquot from every donor. As concerns this clonotype: No cognate antigen has been identified for it. No per-base quality is available; no much larger clone lies one base away.

The sample comprised blood. The chain is made from TRBV10-3 and TRBJ2-1; possibly the D gene is TRBD2, per 6 matching bases. This TCR came from a man aged 18 to 30 in good health. The sequence in DNA is TGTGCCATCAGTGCAAGTAAGCGGGCGGTCAATGAGCAGTTCTTC. Translated, it gives CAISASKRAVNEQFF.